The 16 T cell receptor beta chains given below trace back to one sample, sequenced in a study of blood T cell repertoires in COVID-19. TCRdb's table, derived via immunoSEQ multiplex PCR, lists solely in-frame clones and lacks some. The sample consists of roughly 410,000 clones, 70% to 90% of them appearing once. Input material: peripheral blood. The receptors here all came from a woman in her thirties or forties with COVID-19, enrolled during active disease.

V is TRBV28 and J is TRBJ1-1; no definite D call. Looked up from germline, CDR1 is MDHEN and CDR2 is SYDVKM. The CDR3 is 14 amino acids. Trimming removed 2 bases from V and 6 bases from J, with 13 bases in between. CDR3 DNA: TGTGCCAGCAGTTTAGGGAGAACAACGTCTGAAGCTTTCTTT. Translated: CASSLGRTTSEAFF.

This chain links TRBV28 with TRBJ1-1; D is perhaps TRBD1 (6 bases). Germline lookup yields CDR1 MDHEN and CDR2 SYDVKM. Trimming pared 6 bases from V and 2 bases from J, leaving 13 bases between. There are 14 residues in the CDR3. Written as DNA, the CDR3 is TGTGCCAGCAGGGGGGCTCAGTTCAACACTGAAGCTTTCTTT. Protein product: CASRGAQFNTEAFF.

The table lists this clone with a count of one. In nucleotides, the CDR3 is TGTGCCTGGAGAAGGCTGGGGACAGGGCAAGAGGGCACCATATATTTT. Translating gives CAWRRLGTGQEGTIYF. The V and J genes are TRBV30 and TRBJ1-3; 9 bases line up with TRBD1. The CDR3 length is 16 residues. Trimming at V came to 3 bases and at J to 9 bases, leaving 15 bases not matched to a gene. Germline-derived CDR1 and CDR2 are GTSNPN and SVGIG (reference sequence).

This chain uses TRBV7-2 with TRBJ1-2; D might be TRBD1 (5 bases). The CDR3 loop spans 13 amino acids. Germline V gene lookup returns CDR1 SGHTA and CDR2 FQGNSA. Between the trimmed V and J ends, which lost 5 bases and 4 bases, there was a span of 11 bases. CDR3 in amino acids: CASSRQKFYGYTF. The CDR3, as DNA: TGTGCCAGCAGCCGACAGAAATTCTATGGCTACACCTTC.

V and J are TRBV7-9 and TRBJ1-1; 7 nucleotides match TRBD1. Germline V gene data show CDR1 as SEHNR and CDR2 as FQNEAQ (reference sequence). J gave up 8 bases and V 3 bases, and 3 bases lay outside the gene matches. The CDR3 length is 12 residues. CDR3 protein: CASSLRDSEAFF. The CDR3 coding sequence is TGTGCCAGCAGCTTGAGGGACAGCGAAGCTTTCTTT.

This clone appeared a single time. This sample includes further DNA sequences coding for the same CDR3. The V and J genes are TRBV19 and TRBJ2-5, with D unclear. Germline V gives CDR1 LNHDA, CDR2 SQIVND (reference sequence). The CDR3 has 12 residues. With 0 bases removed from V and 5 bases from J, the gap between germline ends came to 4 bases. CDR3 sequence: CASSIDRETQYF. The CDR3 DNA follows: TGTGCCAGTAGTATAGACAGGGAGACCCAGTACTTC.

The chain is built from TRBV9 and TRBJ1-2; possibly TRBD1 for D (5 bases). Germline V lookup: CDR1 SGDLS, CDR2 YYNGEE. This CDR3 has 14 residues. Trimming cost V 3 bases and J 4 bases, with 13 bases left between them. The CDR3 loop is CASSAPGSAYGYTF. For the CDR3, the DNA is TGTGCCAGCAGCGCCCCAGGGTCGGCCTATGGCTACACCTTC.

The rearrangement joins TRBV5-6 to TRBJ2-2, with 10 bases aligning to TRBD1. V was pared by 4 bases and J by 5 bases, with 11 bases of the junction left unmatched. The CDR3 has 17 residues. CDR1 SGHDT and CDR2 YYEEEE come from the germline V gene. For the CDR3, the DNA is TGTGCCAGCAGCCTAGAGGACAGGGGGTCTTCGACCGGGGAGCTGTTTTTT. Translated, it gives CASSLEDRGSSTGELFF.

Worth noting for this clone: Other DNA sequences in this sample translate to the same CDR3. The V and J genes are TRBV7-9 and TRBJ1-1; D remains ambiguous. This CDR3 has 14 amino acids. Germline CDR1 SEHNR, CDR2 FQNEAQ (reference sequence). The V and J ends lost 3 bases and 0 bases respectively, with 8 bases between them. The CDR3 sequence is CASSLGSLNTEAFF. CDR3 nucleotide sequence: TGTGCCAGCAGCTTGGGCAGCCTGAACACTGAAGCTTTCTTT.

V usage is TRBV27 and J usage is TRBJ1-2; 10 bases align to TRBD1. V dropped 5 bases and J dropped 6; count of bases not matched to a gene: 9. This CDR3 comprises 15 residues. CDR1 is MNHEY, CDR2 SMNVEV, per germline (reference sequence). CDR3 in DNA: TGTGCCAGCAGTACTCGACAGGGGGCTTTCCATGGCTACACCTTC. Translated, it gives CASSTRQGAFHGYTF.

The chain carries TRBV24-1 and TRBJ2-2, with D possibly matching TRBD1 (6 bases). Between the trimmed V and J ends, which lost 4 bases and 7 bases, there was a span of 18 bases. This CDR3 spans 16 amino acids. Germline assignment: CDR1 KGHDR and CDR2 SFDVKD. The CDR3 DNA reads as TGTGCCACCAGTGACGCCCGAGGGGGAAGTATCGGGGAGCTGTTTTTT. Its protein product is CATSDARGGSIGELFF.

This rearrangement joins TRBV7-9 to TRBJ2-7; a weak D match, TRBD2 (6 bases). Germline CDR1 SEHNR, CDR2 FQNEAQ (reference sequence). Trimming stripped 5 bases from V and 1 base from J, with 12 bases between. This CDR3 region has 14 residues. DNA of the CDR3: TGTGCCAGCAGCCCGGGACTTCCTTCCTACGAGCAGTACTTC. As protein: CASSPGLPSYEQYF.

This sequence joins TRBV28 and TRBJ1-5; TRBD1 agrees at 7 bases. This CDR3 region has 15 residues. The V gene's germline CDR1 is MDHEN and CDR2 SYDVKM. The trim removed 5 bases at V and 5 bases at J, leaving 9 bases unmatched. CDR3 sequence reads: CASSPLDRLYQPQHF. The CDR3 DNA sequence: TGTGCCAGCAGTCCCTTGGACAGGTTATATCAGCCCCAGCATTTT.

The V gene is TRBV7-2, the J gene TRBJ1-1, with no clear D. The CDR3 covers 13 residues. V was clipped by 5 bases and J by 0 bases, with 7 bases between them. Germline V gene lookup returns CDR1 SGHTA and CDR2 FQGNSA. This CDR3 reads CASSMRVNTEAFF. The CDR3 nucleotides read TGTGCCAGCAGCATGAGAGTGAACACTGAAGCTTTCTTT.

The CDR3: CASRGGTENTIYF. The CDR3 bases are TGTGCCAGCAGGGGGGGGACGGAAAACACCATATATTTT. The chain uses TRBV2 and TRBJ1-3, with a possible D match to TRBD1 (5 bases). The CDR3 length is 13 residues. Germline V lookup: CDR1 SNHLY, CDR2 FYNNEI. The V end lost 6 bases, the J end lost 6 bases, and 12 bases lay between the germline ends.

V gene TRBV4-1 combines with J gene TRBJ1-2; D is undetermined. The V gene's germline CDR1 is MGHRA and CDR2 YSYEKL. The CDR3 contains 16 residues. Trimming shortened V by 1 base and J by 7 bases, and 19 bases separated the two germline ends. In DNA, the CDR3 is TGCGCCAGCAGCCAAGGTTCCGATCGGGTTCGGGGTGGCTACACCTTC. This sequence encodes CASSQGSDRVRGGYTF.